These 15 T cell receptor beta chains were all obtained from the same sample, sequenced in a study of post-analysis software for immune sequencing data. Study-level results: TRBV5-6, TRBV5-1 and TRBV20-1 were among several TRBV segments more frequent in patients than controls.

These receptors have no identified antigens. Libraries were made from TCR beta cDNA, and they carried unique molecular identifiers. From the PCR reads, TCRdb called clonotypes with MiXCR, one entry per CDR3 protein. Of hundreds of thousands of distinct CDR3 sequences detected, about 60% appear once; the ten largest clones hold about 11%. Source material: blood. The receptors derive from a girl aged 2-10 years with multiple sclerosis.

This chain joins TRBV29-1 and TRBJ2-1; 11 bases fit TRBD2. The germline CDR1 and CDR2 sequences are SQVTM and ANQGSEA. J lost 9 bases, V lost 5 bases, and 6 bases had no gene match. The CDR3 consists of 13 residues. This CDR3 reads CSVLAGGPSEQFF. CDR3 DNA: TGCAGCGTTTTAGCGGGGGGGCCGAGTGAGCAGTTCTTC.

This clonotype was seen a few times. The chain employs TRBV7-6 and TRBJ2-5; D is possibly TRBD1 (7 bases). Germline V gene data show CDR1 as SGHVS and CDR2 as FNYEAQ. The CDR3 is made up of 15 amino acids. Trimming pared 1 base from V and 1 base from J, leaving 10 bases between. As DNA, the CDR3 is TGTGCCAGCAGCTTAGGCGGGACAGTCCAAGAGACCCAGTACTTC. Translating it yields CASSLGGTVQETQYF.

The rearrangement joins TRBV6-6 to TRBJ1-1, with a possible D match to TRBD1 (6 bases). Germline V gene sequence: CDR1 MNHNY, CDR2 SVGAGI (reference sequence). This CDR3 comprises 14 residues. The V and J ends lost 4 bases and 1 base respectively, with 10 bases between them. CDR3 in amino acids: CASSSETGNTEAFF. The CDR3 DNA sequence: TGTGCCAGCAGTTCTGAGACAGGGAACACTGAAGCTTTCTTT.

The chain carries TRBV7-2 and TRBJ2-2; the D gene is possibly TRBD1 (5 bases). Germline lookup yields CDR1 SGHTA and CDR2 FQGNSA. The CDR3 covers 13 residues. Trimming removed 4 bases at V and 5 bases at J, with 8 bases between. The CDR3 region has the DNA TGTGCCAGCAGCTGGCAGGGAACCGGGGAGCTGTTTTTT. As protein: CASSWQGTGELFF.

The chain recombines TRBV20-1 with TRBJ1-2; D might be TRBD1 (6 bases). Germline V lookup: CDR1 DFQATT, CDR2 SNEGSKA (reference sequence). There are 15 residues in the CDR3. V lost 3 bases and J 12 bases, leaving 26 bases between the germline ends. The CDR3 nucleotides are TGCAGTGCTAGTGACCCGGGACGACTAGGGGGGACCCACACCTTC. Protein sequence: CSASDPGRLGGTHTF.

This chain links TRBV7-2 with TRBJ1-1, with D unresolved. The germline gives CDR1 SGHTA, CDR2 FQGNSA. Trimming took off 10 bases at V and 1 base at J, with 16 bases between the two ends. This CDR3 region has 14 residues. The CDR3 DNA reads as TGTGCCATTATGGGAGAGGGCAGGAACACTGAAGCTTTCTTT. It translates to CAIMGEGRNTEAFF. The full variable domain, completed using reference TRBV7-2 and TRBJ1-1, is GAGVSQSPSNKVTEKGKDVELRCDPISGHTALYWYRQSLGQGLEFLIYFQGNSAPDKSGLPSDRFSAERTGGSVSTLTIQRTQQEDSAVYLCAIMGEGRNTEAFFGQGTRLTVV.

The chain is built from TRBV20-1 and TRBJ2-3; D gene ambiguous. Trimming took 0 bases from V and 6 from J, leaving 10 bases between them. CDR1 is DFQATT, CDR2 SNEGSKA, per germline (reference sequence). The CDR3 covers 13 residues. This CDR3 is CSAREAGMDTQYF. In DNA form, the CDR3 reads TGCAGTGCTAGAGAGGCTGGAATGGATACGCAGTATTTT.

This clonotype occurred a few times. The J gene is TRBJ2-1, the V gene TRBV21-1; no check of the table's D call, TRBD2, against the DNA was made. TRBV21-1 is a documented pseudogene. This CDR3 is 17 amino acids long. The CDR3 sequence: CASSDPSGSSSYNEQFF. The CDR3 DNA sequence: TGTGCCAGCAGTGACCCTAGCGGGTCGAGCTCCTACAATGAGCAGTTCTTC.

The chain is built from TRBV14 and TRBJ2-5; a possible D gene is TRBD1 (6 bases). Germline lookup yields CDR1 SGHDN and CDR2 FVKESK. This CDR3 is built from 13 residues. V lost 7 bases and J 2 bases, leaving 11 bases between the germline ends. In nucleotides, the CDR3 is TGTGCCAGCACCCTCACAGGGCAAGAGACCCAGTACTTC. Protein: CASTLTGQETQYF.

The chain recombines TRBV6-2 or TRBV6-3 with TRBJ1-1; D possibly corresponds to TRBD1 (5 bases). The CDR3 is 14 residues long. Per germline, CDR1 MNHEY and CDR2 SVGEGT. Trimming left V 4 bases short and J 2 bases short, with 11 bases between. CDR3 in amino acids: CASSSGGINTEAFF. Written as DNA, the CDR3 is TGTGCCAGCAGTTCCGGGGGGATTAACACTGAAGCTTTCTTT.

The rearrangement uses TRBV5-1 and TRBJ2-7; 8 nucleotides align to TRBD2. Looked up from germline, CDR1 is SGHRS and CDR2 is YFSETQ. V was clipped by 1 base and J by 2 bases; unmatched bases: 5. The CDR3 loop spans 15 amino acids. CDR3 sequence: CASSLSSGGTYEQYF. The CDR3 DNA reads as TGCGCCAGCAGCTTGTCCAGCGGGGGTACCTACGAGCAGTACTTC.

The genes are TRBV7-2 and TRBJ2-5, with TRBD1 identical over 9 bases. The germline gives CDR1 SGHTA, CDR2 FQGNSA. The CDR3 sequence is 16 residues long. After removal of 4 bases from V and 1 base from J, the junction contained 7 bases not matched to a gene. DNA of the CDR3: TGTGCCAGCAGCTCCGCACCGGGACAGGGCCAAGAGACCCAGTACTTC. It translates to CASSSAPGQGQETQYF. The full variable domain, rest sourced from reference TRBV7-2 and TRBJ2-5, is GAGVSQSPSNKVTEKGKDVELRCDPISGHTALYWYRQSLGQGLEFLIYFQGNSAPDKSGLPSDRFSAERTGGSVSTLTIQRTQQEDSAVYLCASSSAPGQGQETQYFGPGTRLLVL.

This chain joins TRBV18 and TRBJ2-6; D unclear. Germline CDR1 and CDR2: KGHSH and LQKENI. Trimming removed 1 base from V and 0 bases from J, with 7 bases in between. The CDR3 runs to 16 residues. In DNA form, the CDR3 reads TGTGCCAGCTCACCACGGTGGGTCTCTGGGGCCAACGTCCTGACTTTC. Protein product: CASSPRWVSGANVLTF.

This sequence joins TRBV5-1 and TRBJ2-1, with 10 bases that match TRBD1. CDR1 and CDR2 (germline): SGHRS, YFSETQ. The trim removed 4 bases at V and 4 bases at J, leaving 8 bases unmatched. The CDR3 totals 16 residues. This chain's CDR3 is CASSVTGTGVYNEQFF. CDR3 nucleotides: TGCGCCAGCAGCGTAACCGGGACAGGGGTTTACAATGAGCAGTTCTTC.

A single count supports this clonotype. The chain employs TRBV2 and TRBJ2-2; TRBD2 matches at 13 bases. Germline CDR1 and CDR2: SNHLY and FYNNEI. This CDR3 comprises 19 residues. The V gene end was trimmed by 6 bases and the J gene end by 2 bases; junction bases not matched to a gene: 12. CDR3 in amino acids: CASSAFSGTSGANTGELFF. DNA of the CDR3: TGTGCCAGCAGCGCTTTTTCCGGGACTAGCGGGGCCAACACCGGGGAGCTGTTTTTT.